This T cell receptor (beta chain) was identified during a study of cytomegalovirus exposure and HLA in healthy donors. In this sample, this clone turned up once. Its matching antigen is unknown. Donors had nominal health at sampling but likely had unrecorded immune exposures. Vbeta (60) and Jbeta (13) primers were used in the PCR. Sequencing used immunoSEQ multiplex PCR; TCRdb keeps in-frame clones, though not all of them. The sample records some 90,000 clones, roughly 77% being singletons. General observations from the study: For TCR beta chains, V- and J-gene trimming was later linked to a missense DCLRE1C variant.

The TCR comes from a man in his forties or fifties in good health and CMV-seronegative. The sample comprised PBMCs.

CDR3 coding DNA: TGTGCCAGCAGCCAAGATACTAATAATTCACCCCTCCACTTT. Amino acid sequence: CASSQDTNNSPLHF. The chain carries TRBV7-2 and TRBJ1-6; D remains unclear. Trimming removed 5 bases at V and 5 bases at J, with 10 bases between. Germline V gene data show CDR1 as SGHTA and CDR2 as FQGNSA. The CDR3 totals 14 residues.